Each of the 30 T cell receptor beta chains below was sequenced from the same sample in a study of technical replicates of blood from several donors. Some clones are missing from TCRdb's copy, which holds only in-frame ones; the method was immunoSEQ multiplex PCR. The top ten clones hold roughly 0.2% of a sample with 95,000 to 100,000 clones, under 97% of them seen once. Sequences were obtained from T cells isolated from PBMCs. The receptors derive from a human donor in good health.

DNA for the CDR3: TGTGCCAGCAGGGCGGGGGGATACAATGAGCAGTTCTTC. It is translated as CASRAGGYNEQFF. This chain links TRBV4-2 with TRBJ2-1, with 8 bases lining up with TRBD2. Germline V lookup: CDR1 LGHNA, CDR2 YNFKEQ. V shed 6 bases, J shed 4 bases, and the junction held 2 bases outside the gene matches. This CDR3 contains 13 residues.

V gene TRBV4-1 combines with J gene TRBJ2-1, with 7 bases matching TRBD1. The CDR3 sequence is 16 residues long. The trim removed 3 bases at V and 4 bases at J, leaving 9 bases unmatched. In germline, CDR1 is MGHRA, CDR2 YSYEKL. Here the CDR3 DNA reads TGCGCCAGCAGCCATACGACAGGGAGTTTATACAATGAGCAGTTCTTC. It specifies CASSHTTGSLYNEQFF.

This chain uses TRBV6-6 with TRBJ1-6; 8 nucleotides agree with TRBD1. There are 15 residues in the CDR3. Germline trimming cut 7 bases from V and 6 bases from J; bases unmatched to any gene: 8. Germline V gene lookup returns CDR1 MNHNY and CDR2 SVGAGI (reference sequence). CDR3 in DNA: TGTGCCAGCATGGTGCAGACAGGGGCTAATTCACCCCTCCACTTT. Translation gives CASMVQTGANSPLHF.

This rearrangement joins TRBV5-8 to TRBJ1-1; 7 bases are a match to TRBD1. V lost 4 bases to trimming and J lost 5 bases; unmatched junction nucleotides: 8. The germline gives CDR1 SGHTS, CDR2 YDEGEE. This CDR3 comprises 14 residues. The CDR3 DNA follows: TGTGCCAGCAGCACAAGACAGGGAGGAACTGAAGCTTTCTTT. Residues: CASSTRQGGTEAFF. The full variable domain, completed using reference TRBV5-8 and TRBJ1-1, is EAGVTQSPTHLIKTRGQQATLRCSPISGHTSVYWYQQALGLGLQFLLWYDEGEERNRGNFPPRFSGRQFPNYSSELNVNALELEDSALYLCASSTRQGGTEAFFGQGTRLTVV.

The rearrangement joins TRBV5-1 to TRBJ2-7, with 9 nucleotides matching TRBD1. CDR1 and CDR2 from the germline V gene are SGHRS and YFSETQ. The CDR3 extends over 12 amino acids. Losses at the gene ends were 10 bases for V and 6 bases for J; bases not matched to a gene: 8. Written as DNA, the CDR3 is TGCGCCTGCGGACAGGGGTCGACCGAGCAGTACTTC. Protein: CACGQGSTEQYF.

The CDR3 nucleotides read TGTGCCAGTAGTATTTACGAGGGCGGGACTGAAGCTTTCTTT. Amino acids: CASSIYEGGTEAFF. V and J are TRBV19 and TRBJ1-1; D not certain. Trimming pared 3 bases from V and 5 bases from J, leaving 13 bases between. The germline gives CDR1 LNHDA, CDR2 SQIVND (reference sequence). This CDR3 region has 14 residues.

This sequence joins TRBV11-3 and TRBJ2-1; 13 bases line up with TRBD2. The trim removed 3 bases at V and 4 bases at J, leaving 6 bases unmatched. Germline V gene data show CDR1 as SGHNT and CDR2 as YENEEA. This CDR3 has 17 amino acids. The CDR3 is CASSLRTSGSSYNEQFF. The CDR3 DNA is TGTGCCAGCAGCTTGAGGACTAGCGGGAGTTCATACAATGAGCAGTTCTTC.

The CDR3 sequence: CASSATEASGTDTQYF. The CDR3 DNA follows: TGTGCCAGCAGCGCCACGGAGGCGAGTGGCACAGATACGCAGTATTTT. This sequence joins TRBV9 and TRBJ2-3; D is perhaps TRBD2 (5 bases). V lost 3 bases to trimming and J lost 1 base, with 15 bases between them. The CDR3 extends over 16 amino acids. CDR1 and CDR2 from the germline V gene are SGDLS and YYNGEE.

J is TRBJ2-3 and V is TRBV2; no reliable D call. From germline, CDR1 is SNHLY and CDR2 FYNNEI. V was cut by 9 bases and J by 0 bases, with 13 bases left in between. CDR3 length equals 14 residues. The DNA of the CDR3 is TGTGCCAGTAGCCCCTGGTCGAGCACAGATACGCAGTATTTT. This translates into CASSPWSSTDTQYF. Using reference TRBV2 and TRBJ2-3 for the parts outside the CDR3, the full variable domain is EPEVTQTPSHQVTQMGQEVILRCVPISNHLYFYWYRQILGQKVEFLVSFYNNEISEKSEIFDDQFSVERPDGSNFTLKIRSTKLEDSAMYFCASSPWSSTDTQYFGPGTRLTVL.

The V call is TRBV5-1, the J call TRBJ2-1, with 13 bases aligning to TRBD2. The CDR3 is 16 residues long. Germline lookup yields CDR1 SGHRS and CDR2 YFSETQ. The trim removed 5 bases at V and 4 bases at J, leaving 6 bases unmatched. The CDR3 DNA sequence: TGCGCCAGCAGTGGGACTAGCGGGGCGGTTTACAATGAGCAGTTCTTC. Its translation: CASSGTSGAVYNEQFF.

This sequence joins TRBV5-8 and TRBJ2-7; TRBD1 matches at 8 bases. The CDR3 spans 13 residues. CDR1 and CDR2 (germline): SGHTS, YDEGEE. V was pared by 3 bases and J by 6 bases, with 5 bases of the junction left unmatched. The chain's CDR3 is CASSWRTGLEQYF. The CDR3 DNA follows: TGTGCCAGCAGCTGGAGGACAGGGCTCGAGCAGTACTTC. The whole variable domain, remainder taken from reference TRBV5-8 and TRBJ2-7, is EAGVTQSPTHLIKTRGQQATLRCSPISGHTSVYWYQQALGLGLQFLLWYDEGEERNRGNFPPRFSGRQFPNYSSELNVNALELEDSALYLCASSWRTGLEQYFGPGTRLTVT.

V is TRBV27 and J is TRBJ2-7, with D uncertain. Germline CDR1 reads MNHEY; CDR2 reads SMNVEV (reference sequence). The CDR3 covers 15 residues. The V end lost 6 bases, the J end lost 0 bases, and 15 bases lay between the germline ends. This chain's CDR3 is CASRTRRGDSYEQYF. CDR3 in DNA: TGTGCCAGCAGAACCCGGCGCGGAGACTCCTACGAGCAGTACTTC.

Regarding this clone: The sample carries other DNA sequences with the same CDR3. CDR3 nucleotide sequence: TGTGCCAGCAGCCCCGGGACTAGCGGGGATACGCAGTATTTT. It specifies CASSPGTSGDTQYF. The chain is built from TRBV7-9 and TRBJ2-3, with TRBD2 matching over 12 bases. CDR1 and CDR2 from the germline V gene are SEHNR and FQNEAQ (reference sequence). The CDR3 runs 14 residues. The J segment lost 6 bases and the V segment lost 5 bases, leaving 3 bases of the junction unmatched.

V and J are TRBV6-1 and TRBJ1-2; 7 bases align to TRBD1. The CDR3 consists of 16 residues. Germline-derived CDR1 and CDR2 are MNHNS and SASEGT. With 0 bases clipped from V and 6 bases from J, the junction kept 10 bases outside the gene matches. The CDR3 loop is CASSEAIRGTSHGYTF. The CDR3 DNA reads TGTGCCAGCAGTGAAGCTATCAGGGGGACGAGTCATGGCTACACCTTC.

This clone appeared a single time. The rearrangement uses TRBV4-1 and TRBJ2-5; weak D call: TRBD2 (6 bases). Germline CDR1 reads MGHRA; CDR2 reads YSYEKL. V was cut by 4 bases and J by 1 base, with 10 bases left in between. The CDR3 spans 14 residues. The CDR3 sequence is CASSRQTSQETQYF. CDR3 nucleotide sequence: TGCGCCAGCAGCCGACAGACTAGCCAAGAGACCCAGTACTTC.

The J gene is TRBJ2-7, the V gene TRBV7-6; D remains ambiguous. The CDR3 totals 13 residues. The germline gives CDR1 SGHVS, CDR2 FNYEAQ. V was trimmed by 1 base and J by 4 bases, leaving 8 bases between them. The CDR3: CASSLDTVYEQYF. Written as DNA, the CDR3 is TGTGCCAGCAGCTTAGATACGGTATACGAGCAGTACTTC.

The chain couples TRBV27 to TRBJ2-1; TRBD2 might be the D (6 bases). Germline V gene lookup returns CDR1 MNHEY and CDR2 SMNVEV (reference sequence). The CDR3 is 15 residues long. V lost 4 bases, J lost 0 bases, and 10 bases lay in between. Written as DNA, the CDR3 is TGTGCCAGCAGTTCTGACGGGAGCTCCTACAATGAGCAGTTCTTC. Translated: CASSSDGSSYNEQFF.

The rearrangement links TRBV6-8 to TRBJ2-3; 13 nucleotides agree with TRBD2. Germline V gives CDR1 MNHGY, CDR2 SAAAGT. This CDR3 comprises 15 residues. Trimming cost V 6 bases and J 8 bases; bases outside gene matches: 8. The CDR3 reads CASSSTSGGARTQYF. The CDR3 region has the DNA TGTGCCAGCAGCTCTACTAGCGGGGGGGCACGTACGCAGTATTTT.

The genes are TRBV5-4 and TRBJ2-1; 8 bases line up with TRBD2. Germline V gives CDR1 SGHNT, CDR2 YYREEE (reference sequence). The trim removed 3 bases at V and 4 bases at J, leaving 9 bases unmatched. The length of the CDR3 is 16 residues. The CDR3 spells CASSYPRAGGYNEQFF. Here the CDR3 DNA reads TGTGCCAGCAGCTATCCACGCGCGGGGGGATACAATGAGCAGTTCTTC.

The rearrangement links TRBV6-5 to TRBJ2-1, with 12 positions matching TRBD2. The CDR3 extends over 15 amino acids. J gave up 4 bases and V 6 bases, and 4 bases lay outside the gene matches. CDR1 is MNHEY and CDR2 is SVGAGI in the germline V gene. This CDR3 is CASRQLAGGYNEQFF. DNA for the CDR3: TGTGCCAGCAGGCAACTAGCGGGAGGTTACAATGAGCAGTTCTTC.

The chain employs TRBV4-1 and TRBJ1-1; 7 nucleotides line up with TRBD1. The CDR3 spans 15 residues. Trimming at V came to 0 bases and at J to 11 bases, leaving 12 bases not matched to a gene. The V gene's germline CDR1 is MGHRA and CDR2 YSYEKL. CDR3 sequence (DNA): TGCGCCAGCAGCCAAGAGGAGGGGGCGAGACTTGGGGCTTTCTTT. Its translation is CASSQEEGARLGAFF.

The genes are TRBV7-3 and TRBJ2-1; the D gene is possibly TRBD2 (5 bases). From germline, CDR1 is SGHTA and CDR2 FQGTGA. CDR3 length: 15 residues. With 5 bases removed from V and 8 bases from J, the gap between germline ends came to 19 bases. The CDR3 coding sequence is TGTGCCAGCAGCCCAAAGGACTCCTTTTCCGATGAGCAGTTCTTC. As protein: CASSPKDSFSDEQFF.

This rearrangement joins TRBV5-1 to TRBJ1-2; tentative D call: TRBD1 (5 bases). This CDR3 region has 16 residues. Between the trimmed V and J ends, which lost 4 bases and 4 bases, there was a span of 20 bases. CDR1 is SGHRS and CDR2 is YFSETQ in the germline V gene. The chain's CDR3 is CASSPGAGAKTYGYTF. Written as DNA, the CDR3 is TGCGCCAGCAGCCCTGGGGCTGGGGCGAAGACCTATGGCTACACCTTC.

The DNA of the CDR3 is TGTGCCAGCTCACCACGGCAAGGGGCTGCAACTAATGAAAAACTGTTTTTT. Protein product: CASSPRQGAATNEKLFF. The V call is TRBV18, the J call TRBJ1-4; D is possibly TRBD1 (5 bases). The CDR3 loop spans 17 amino acids. The germline CDR1 and CDR2 sequences are KGHSH and LQKENI. Trimming took 1 base from V and 0 from J, leaving 12 bases between them.

This chain joins TRBV5-6 and TRBJ1-3, with D possibly TRBD1 on 6 matching bases. This CDR3 contains 16 residues. Per germline, CDR1 SGHDT and CDR2 YYEEEE. The V end lost 4 bases, the J end lost 3 bases, and 17 bases lay between the germline ends. The CDR3 nucleotides read TGTGCCAGCAGCCCACGATCCACAGGGATTGGAAACACCATATATTTT. Translation: CASSPRSTGIGNTIYF.

This chain uses TRBV6-5 with TRBJ2-7; TRBD1 aligns across 9 bases. This CDR3 comprises 15 residues. From germline, CDR1 is MNHEY and CDR2 SVGAGI. V gave up 5 bases and J gave up 5 bases; unmatched junction bases: 10. CDR3 sequence: CASSTPGTGFHEQYF. In DNA form, the CDR3 reads TGTGCCAGCAGTACTCCCGGGACAGGGTTCCACGAGCAGTACTTC.

The rearrangement links TRBV5-6 to TRBJ2-3, with 10 bases that match TRBD1. The J segment lost 1 base and the V segment lost 4 bases, leaving 3 bases of the junction unmatched. The CDR3 has 15 residues. Germline values: CDR1 SGHDT, CDR2 YYEEEE. The CDR3 DNA follows: TGTGCCAGCAGCATAGGGACAGGGGGCACAGATACGCAGTATTTT. Translation: CASSIGTGGTDTQYF.

V usage is TRBV10-2 and J usage is TRBJ2-7; maybe TRBD2 (6 bases). Germline V gene lookup returns CDR1 WSHSY and CDR2 SAAADI. The CDR3 is made up of 15 amino acids. Trimming removed 2 bases at V and 9 bases at J, with 20 bases between. CDR3 amino acids: CASSERAGTPHGQYF. The CDR3 DNA reads TGCGCCAGCAGTGAGAGGGCGGGAACCCCACACGGGCAGTACTTC.

This clone appeared a single time. The genes are TRBV6-4 and TRBJ2-3; 9 nucleotides agree with TRBD2. Germline lookup yields CDR1 MRHNA and CDR2 SNTAGT. The CDR3 is 16 residues long. V lost 6 bases to trimming and J lost 6 bases; unmatched junction nucleotides: 13. Written as DNA, the CDR3 is TGTGCCAGCAGGAGCGTACCGGGACTAGCTACGGATACGCAGTATTTT. Protein product: CASRSVPGLATDTQYF.

This CDR3 reads CASSPRYNIQYF. DNA of the CDR3: TGTGCCAGCAGCCCCCGTTATAACATTCAGTACTTC. This rearrangement joins TRBV7-2 to TRBJ2-4; D remains ambiguous. This CDR3 is 12 amino acids long. Germline loops: CDR1 SGHTA, CDR2 FQGNSA. Trimming cost V 5 bases and J 7 bases, with 9 bases left between them.